Below, one TCR beta chain is given with its context. Its antigen remains unidentified. At one end, the junction sequence differs from germline, possibly due to a read error. The CDR3 length is 15 residues. Per germline, CDR1 MDHEN and CDR2 SYDVKM. This record belongs to a study of blood T cells in healthy people across ages. Notes on the study in general: TCR beta diversity tracked closely with naive T cell percentage. As age increased, TCR beta diversity per million T cells fell in a roughly linear fashion.

Alongside a J-beta primer mix, a sample-barcoded 5' primer served in a second PCR lasting about 6 to 12 cycles. TCRdb recomputed calls from the 5' RACE reads with MiXCR, one row per CDR3 protein. The sample lists around 1.5 million distinct CDR3 sequences, approximately 59% occurring once. Material for sequencing was blood. The rearrangement links TRBV28 to TRBJ2-1; D might be TRBD2 (6 bases). This TCR was recovered from a man aged 18 to 29 in good health. The CDR3 DNA reads as TGCGCCAGCAGTTTATATACTAGCTTGGACAATGAGCAGTTCTTC. Translated: CASSLYTSLDNEQFF. Based on the CDR3 plus reference TRBV28 and TRBJ2-1, the full variable domain is DVKVTQSSRYLVKRTGEKVFLECVQDMDHENMFWYRQDPGLGLRLIYFSYDVKMKEKGDIPEGYSVSREKKERFSLILESASTNQTSMYLCASSLYTSLDNEQFFGPGTRLTVL.